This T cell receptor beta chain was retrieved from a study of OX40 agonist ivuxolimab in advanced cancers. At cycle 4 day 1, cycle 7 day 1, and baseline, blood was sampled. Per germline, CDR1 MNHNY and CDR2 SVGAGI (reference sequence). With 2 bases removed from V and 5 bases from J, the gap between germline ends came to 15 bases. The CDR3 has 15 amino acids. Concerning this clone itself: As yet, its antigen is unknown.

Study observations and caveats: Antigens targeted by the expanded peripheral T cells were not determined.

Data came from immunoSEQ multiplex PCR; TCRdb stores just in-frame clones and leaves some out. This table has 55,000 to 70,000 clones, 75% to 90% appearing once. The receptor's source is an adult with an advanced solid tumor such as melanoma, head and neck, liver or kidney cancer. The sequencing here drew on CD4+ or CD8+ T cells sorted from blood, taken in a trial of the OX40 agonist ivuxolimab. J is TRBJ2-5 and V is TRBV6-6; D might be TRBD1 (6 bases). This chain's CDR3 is CASSYGQIRAETQYF. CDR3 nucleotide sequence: TGTGCCAGCAGTTACGGACAGATCAGAGCGGAGACCCAGTACTTC.